The present T cell receptor beta chain was sequenced within a study of CD4+ T cells in melanoma. Assay used: immunoSEQ multiplex PCR; TCRdb lists only in-frame clones, some missing. In the table there are approximately 110,000 clones, roughly 90% of which are singletons. Study-wide points: Neoantigen-specific CD4+ T cells in melanoma reportedly had diverse differentiation states.

As to this clone: Its cognate antigen is unknown.

Sequencing was carried out using peripheral blood. This receptor was taken from a human donor with melanoma.

The CDR3 reads CASSLFGLAGGLYNEQFF. The CDR3 nucleotides are TGTGCCAGCAGCTTATTCGGACTAGCGGGGGGCCTCTACAATGAGCAGTTCTTC. This chain connects TRBV7-3 to TRBJ2-1; 14 bases are shared with TRBD2. This CDR3 has 18 residues. Germline CDR1 is SGHTA and CDR2 is FQGTGA. J gave up 3 bases and V 2 bases, and 6 bases lay outside the gene matches.